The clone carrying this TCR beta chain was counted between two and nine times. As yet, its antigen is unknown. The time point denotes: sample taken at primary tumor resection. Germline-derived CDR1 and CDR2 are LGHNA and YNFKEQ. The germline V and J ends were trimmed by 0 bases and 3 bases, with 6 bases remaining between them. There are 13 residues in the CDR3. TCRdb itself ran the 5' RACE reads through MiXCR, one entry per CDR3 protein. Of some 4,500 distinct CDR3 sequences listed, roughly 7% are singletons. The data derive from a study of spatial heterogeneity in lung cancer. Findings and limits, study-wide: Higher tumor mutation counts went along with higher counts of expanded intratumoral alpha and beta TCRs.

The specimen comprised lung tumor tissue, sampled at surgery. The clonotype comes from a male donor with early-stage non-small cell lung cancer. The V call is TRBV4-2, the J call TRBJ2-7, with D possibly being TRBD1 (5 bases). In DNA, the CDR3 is TGTGCCAGCAGCCAAGATGGACACTACGAGCAGTACTTC. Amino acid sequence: CASSQDGHYEQYF.